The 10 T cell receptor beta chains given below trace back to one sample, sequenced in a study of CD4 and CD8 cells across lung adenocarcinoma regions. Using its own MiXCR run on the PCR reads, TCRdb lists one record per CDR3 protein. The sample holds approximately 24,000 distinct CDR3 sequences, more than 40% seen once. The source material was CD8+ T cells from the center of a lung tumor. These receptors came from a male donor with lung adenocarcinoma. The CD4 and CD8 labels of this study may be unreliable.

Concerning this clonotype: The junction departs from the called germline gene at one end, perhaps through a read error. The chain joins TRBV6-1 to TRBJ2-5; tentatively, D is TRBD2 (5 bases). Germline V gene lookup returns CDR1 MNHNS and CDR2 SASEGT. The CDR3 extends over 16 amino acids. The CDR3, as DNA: TGTGCCAGTGCGGACTTTGCTCGGCGTCCCCAAGACACCCAGTACTTC. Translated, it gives CASADFARRPQDTQYF.

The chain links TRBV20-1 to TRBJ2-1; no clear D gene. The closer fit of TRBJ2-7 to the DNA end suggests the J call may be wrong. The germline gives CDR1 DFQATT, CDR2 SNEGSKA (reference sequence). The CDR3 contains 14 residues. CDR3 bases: TGCAGTGCTAGACACCCAGTTGGGGTCTCCGAGCAGTACTTC. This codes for CSARHPVGVSEQYF.

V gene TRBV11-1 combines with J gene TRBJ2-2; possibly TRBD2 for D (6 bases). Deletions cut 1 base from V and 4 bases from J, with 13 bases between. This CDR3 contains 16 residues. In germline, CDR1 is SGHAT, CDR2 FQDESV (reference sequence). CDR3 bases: TGTGCCAGCAGCTTAGAGTATAGGGGAGGCACCGGGGAGCTGTTTTTT. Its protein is CASSLEYRGGTGELFF. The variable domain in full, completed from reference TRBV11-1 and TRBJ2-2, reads EAEVAQSPRYKITEKSQAVAFWCDPISGHATLYWYRQILGQGPELLVQFQDESVVDDSQLPKDRFSAERLKGVDSTLKIQPAELGDSAMYLCASSLEYRGGTGELFFGEGSRLTVL.

The CDR3 spells CASSQEGARTEAFF. As DNA, the CDR3 is TGTGCCAGCAGCCAAGAGGGGGCGAGGACTGAAGCTTTCTTT. This chain connects TRBV3-1 to TRBJ1-1; perhaps TRBD1 as D (6 bases). Trimming pared 0 bases from V and 5 bases from J, leaving 10 bases between. The CDR3 is made up of 14 amino acids. Germline V lookup: CDR1 LGHDT, CDR2 YNNKEL (reference sequence). Combining the CDR3 with reference TRBV3-1 and TRBJ1-1 gives the whole variable domain DTAVSQTPKYLVTQMGNDKSIKCEQNLGHDTMYWYKQDSKKFLKIMFSYNNKELIINETVPNRFSPKSPDKAHLNLHINSLELGDSAVYFCASSQEGARTEAFFGQGTRLTVV.

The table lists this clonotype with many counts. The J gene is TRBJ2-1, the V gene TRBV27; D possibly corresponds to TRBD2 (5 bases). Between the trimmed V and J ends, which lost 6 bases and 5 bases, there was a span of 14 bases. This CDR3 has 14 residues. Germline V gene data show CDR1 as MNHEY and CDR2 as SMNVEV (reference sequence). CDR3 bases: TGTGCCAGCAGAATAGGGAGCGCAGACAATGAGCAGTTCTTC. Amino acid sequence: CASRIGSADNEQFF.

CDR3 coding DNA: TGCAGTGCTAGAGATCCGGGGACTGACCTTGAAAAACTGTTTTTT. Its protein product is CSARDPGTDLEKLFF. The chain carries TRBV20-1 and TRBJ1-4; D might be TRBD1 (5 bases). The CDR3 length is 15 residues. CDR1 is DFQATT, CDR2 SNEGSKA, per germline (reference sequence). V lost 0 bases, J lost 7 bases, and 15 bases lay in between.

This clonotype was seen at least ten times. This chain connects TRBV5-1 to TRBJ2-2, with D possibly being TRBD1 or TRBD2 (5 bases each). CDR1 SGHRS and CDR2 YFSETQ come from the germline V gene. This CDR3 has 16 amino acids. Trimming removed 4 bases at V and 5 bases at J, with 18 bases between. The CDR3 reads CASSHGAPTMTGELFF. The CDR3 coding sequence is TGCGCCAGCAGCCACGGGGCCCCCACAATGACCGGGGAGCTGTTTTTT.

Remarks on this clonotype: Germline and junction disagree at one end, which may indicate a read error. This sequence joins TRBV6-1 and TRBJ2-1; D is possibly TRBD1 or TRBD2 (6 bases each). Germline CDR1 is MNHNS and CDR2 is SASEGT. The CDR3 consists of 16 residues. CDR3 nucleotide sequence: TGTGCCAGCAGTGAAGTCGGGGGCGGGGACGGGGAGACCCAGTACTTT. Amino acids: CASSEVGGGDGETQYF.

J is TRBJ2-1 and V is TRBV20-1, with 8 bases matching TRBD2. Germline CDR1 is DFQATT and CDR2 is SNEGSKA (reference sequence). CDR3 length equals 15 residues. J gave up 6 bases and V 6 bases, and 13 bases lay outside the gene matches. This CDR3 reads CSAAPGGPGSNEQFF. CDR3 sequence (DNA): TGCAGTGCCGCCCCGGGGGGGCCCGGGAGCAATGAGCAGTTCTTC.

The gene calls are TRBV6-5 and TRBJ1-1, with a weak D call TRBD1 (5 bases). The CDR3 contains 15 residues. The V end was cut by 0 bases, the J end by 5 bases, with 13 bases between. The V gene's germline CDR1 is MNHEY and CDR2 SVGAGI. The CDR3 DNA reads TGTGCCAGCAGTTACTCGACTAGGGGAGGGACTGAAGCTTTCTTT. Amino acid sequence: CASSYSTRGGTEAFF.